This TCR beta chain came from a study of cytomegalovirus exposure and HLA in healthy donors. Study details: Among fewer than 500 genotyped donors, around 80% fell in the Caucasian-associated ancestry cluster.

On this clone itself: Its antigen is currently unknown.

The CDR3 consists of 14 residues. CDR1 and CDR2 (germline): SGHDT, YYEEEE. V lost 5 bases and J 4 bases, leaving 10 bases between the germline ends. PCR primers comprised 60 Vbeta and 13 Jbeta primers. TCRdb's copy holds only in-frame clones and misses some; the assay was immunoSEQ multiplex PCR. Found here are 150,000 to 180,000 clones, approximately 82% of them singletons; the top ten hold 5% to 7.5%. Findings and limits, study-wide: Beyond CMV serostatus, there was no information to go on about immune exposure.

Sequencing was carried out using PBMCs. This sequence joins TRBV5-6 and TRBJ1-6; weak D call: TRBD1 (5 bases). The TCR originated in a woman aged 45 to 65 in good health and CMV-seropositive. CDR3 nucleotides: TGTGCCAGCAGTCTCGGACAATATAATTCACCCCTCCACTTT. Its protein is CASSLGQYNSPLHF.